This T cell receptor beta chain was found in a study of T cell responses to AZD1222 COVID-19 vaccine. V shed 3 bases, J shed 11 bases, and the junction held 13 bases outside the gene matches. This CDR3 has 15 amino acids. Germline loops: CDR1 SGHDN, CDR2 FVKESK. The repertoire was sequenced with immunoSEQ multiplex PCR; TCRdb's copy has only in-frame clones and lacks some. The sample lists 110,000 or so clones; approximately 86% were seen once. The chain combines TRBV14 with TRBJ1-1; 9 bases match TRBD1. The sequence was obtained from an adult in good health. This specimen was peripheral blood, taken on day 0 of MenACWY control vaccination. CDR3 sequence reads: CASSHPQNRGRRAFF. The CDR3 nucleotides read TGTGCCAGCAGCCACCCGCAGAACAGGGGGCGACGGGCTTTCTTT.